Listed here are 26 T cell receptor beta chains from one sample, sequenced in a study of cytomegalovirus exposure and HLA in healthy donors. In the PCR, 60 Vbeta and 13 Jbeta primers were used. TCRdb keeps only in-frame clones here, not all; method: immunoSEQ multiplex PCR. The profile covers around 170,000 clones, with roughly 80% appearing a single time and around 4% taken by the ten largest. Sequencing was carried out using PBMCs. These receptors all come from a man aged 50 to 60 in good health and CMV-seronegative.

The genes are TRBV7-5 and TRBJ2-7; no check of the table's D call, TRBD1, against the DNA was made. TRBV7-5 is reported as a pseudogene. The CDR3 length is 16 residues. CDR3 DNA: TGTGCCAGAAGCCCTACACCGGACAGGGGGGAGTACGAGCAGTACTTC. Its translation is CARSPTPDRGEYEQYF.

The J gene is TRBJ2-5, the V gene TRBV5-4; perhaps TRBD1 as D (6 bases). This CDR3 has 13 residues. Germline V lookup: CDR1 SGHNT, CDR2 YYREEE (reference sequence). The ends were cut back, 4 bases at V and 3 bases at J, with 10 bases in the middle. CDR3 bases: TGTGCCAGCAGCGGACGGACAGAAGAGACCCAGTACTTC. Translating it yields CASSGRTEETQYF.

CDR3 loop: CASSPQRVSAQRSYEQYF. DNA of the CDR3: TGTGCCAGCAGCCCCCAGAGGGTTTCGGCACAACGCTCCTACGAGCAGTACTTC. The rearrangement uses TRBV7-2 and TRBJ2-7, with a weak D call TRBD2 (5 bases). Looked up from germline, CDR1 is SGHTA and CDR2 is FQGNSA. With 5 bases removed from V and 0 bases from J, the gap between germline ends came to 23 bases. This CDR3 has 18 amino acids.

The chain combines TRBV7-9 with TRBJ1-2; 9 bases are a match to TRBD1. This CDR3 region has 18 residues. Germline loops: CDR1 SEHNR, CDR2 FQNEAQ (reference sequence). Losses at the gene ends were 5 bases for V and 2 bases for J; bases not matched to a gene: 15. The CDR3 DNA is TGTGCCAGCAGCCGCGTCACTCCGGGACAGGGAGAAAACTATGGCTACACCTTC. Encoded protein: CASSRVTPGQGENYGYTF.

The table lists this clone with a few counts. The chain uses TRBV30 and TRBJ2-3, with a weak D call TRBD1 (6 bases). Trimming shortened V by 1 base and J by 2 bases, and 22 bases separated the two germline ends. The length of the CDR3 is 18 residues. The germline gives CDR1 GTSNPN, CDR2 SVGIG (reference sequence). CDR3 bases: TGTGCCTGGAGTGGCTCCGCGCGGAAACAGGGAGTCACAGATACGCAGTATTTT. This encodes CAWSGSARKQGVTDTQYF.

This sequence joins TRBV6-1 and TRBJ2-7; 7 bases align to TRBD1. In germline, CDR1 is MNHNS, CDR2 SASEGT. Losses at the gene ends were 4 bases for V and 1 base for J; bases not matched to a gene: 4. The CDR3 contains 14 residues. The CDR3 region has the DNA TGTGCCAGCAGTGCATGGACAGGTTCCTACGAGCAGTACTTC. Translated: CASSAWTGSYEQYF.

A single count supports this clone. V gene TRBV10-1 combines with J gene TRBJ2-1; possibly TRBD1 for D (6 bases). The CDR3 has 21 amino acids. Germline V gene lookup returns CDR1 WNHNN and CDR2 SYGVQD (reference sequence). V was cut by 4 bases and J by 0 bases, with 28 bases left in between. The CDR3, as DNA: TGCGCCAGCAGTGGATGCCCAGGGCAGGGGTCGTCCTATAGCTCCTACAATGAGCAGTTCTTC. Protein product: CASSGCPGQGSSYSSYNEQFF.

The chain carries TRBV19 and TRBJ1-5, with D perhaps TRBD1 (6 bases). Per germline, CDR1 LNHDA and CDR2 SQIVND (reference sequence). The CDR3 has 14 residues. V was trimmed by 5 bases and J by 7 bases, leaving 15 bases between them. The CDR3 is CASSRRGGPQPQHF. The CDR3 DNA follows: TGTGCCAGTAGTCGGAGAGGGGGTCCGCAGCCCCAGCATTTT. Together with reference TRBV19 and TRBJ1-5, the CDR3 gives the full variable domain: DGGITQSPKYLFRKEGQNVTLSCEQNLNHDAMYWYRQDPGQGLRLIYYSQIVNDFQKGDIAEGYSVSREKKESFPLTVTSAQKNPTAFYLCASSRRGGPQPQHFGDGTRLSIL.

The chain combines TRBV7-2 with TRBJ2-3; 8 positions match TRBD1. Germline V CDR1 and CDR2: SGHTA, FQGNSA. The V segment lost 5 bases and the J segment 2 bases; nucleotides outside the gene matches: 9. CDR3 length equals 16 residues. The CDR3 coding sequence is TGTGCCAGCAGCATACGGACAGGGAAAAACACAGATACGCAGTATTTT. Translation: CASSIRTGKNTDTQYF.

This clone was seen a handful of times. The chain is built from TRBV4-2 and TRBJ2-3; 8 nucleotides line up with TRBD2. The CDR3 contains 15 residues. V trimming: 1 base; J trimming: 3 bases; junction bases outside the gene matches: 3. Germline V lookup: CDR1 LGHNA, CDR2 YNFKEQ. The CDR3 spells CASSQVRGGTDTQYF. In DNA form, the CDR3 reads TGTGCCAGCAGCCAAGTCCGGGGGGGGACAGATACGCAGTATTTT.

V gene TRBV9 combines with J gene TRBJ2-1, with 8 nucleotides matching TRBD2. This CDR3 comprises 16 residues. CDR1 and CDR2 from the germline V gene are SGDLS and YYNGEE. Trimming took 0 bases from V and 6 from J; bases not matched to a gene: 8. The CDR3 DNA follows: TGTGCCAGCAGCGTAGCGCCGGGGGGGAGGACCAATGAGCAGTTCTTC. Translating it yields CASSVAPGGRTNEQFF.

CDR3 nucleotide sequence: TGTGCCAGCAGTAGATGGACAGGGGCTGGTAGTGCTTATGGCTACACCTTC. This sequence encodes CASSRWTGAGSAYGYTF. The rearrangement uses TRBV27 and TRBJ1-2; 9 bases align to TRBD1. Germline V lookup: CDR1 MNHEY, CDR2 SMNVEV (reference sequence). J gave up 5 bases and V 5 bases, and 15 bases lay outside the gene matches. The CDR3 extends over 17 amino acids.

The V call is TRBV21-1, the J call TRBJ2-7; the table assigns TRBD2, which was not confirmed against the DNA. TRBV21-1 is tagged as a pseudogene. The CDR3 has 15 amino acids. CDR3 DNA: TGTGCCAGCAGCCGGACGTACCTTGGGAGGCACGAGCAGTACTTC. Translation: CASSRTYLGRHEQYF.

The chain employs TRBV11-2 and TRBJ1-2; D remains unclear. V gave up 0 bases and J gave up 2 bases, with 10 bases separating them. The CDR3 covers 15 residues. Germline assignment: CDR1 SGHAT and CDR2 FQNNGV. CDR3 residues: CASSLEPSTNYGYTF. The CDR3, as DNA: TGTGCCAGCAGCTTAGAACCCAGTACAAACTATGGCTACACCTTC.

This clone showed up just a few times. J is TRBJ2-1 and V is TRBV9, with D possibly being TRBD2 (5 bases). This CDR3 is 14 amino acids long. Germline CDR1 is SGDLS and CDR2 is YYNGEE. Trimming left V 0 bases short and J 4 bases short, with 8 bases between. This CDR3 is CASSVESGYNEQFF. The DNA for the CDR3 is TGTGCCAGCAGCGTAGAGAGCGGTTACAATGAGCAGTTCTTC. The full variable domain, completed using reference TRBV9 and TRBJ2-1, is DSGVTQTPKHLITATGQRVTLRCSPRSGDLSVYWYQQSLDQGLQFLIQYYNGEERAKGNILERFSAQQFPDLHSELNLSSLELGDSALYFCASSVESGYNEQFFGPGTRLTVL.

J is TRBJ2-7 and V is TRBV6-1, with D perhaps matching TRBD2 (6 bases). V gave up 3 bases and J gave up 6 bases, with 15 bases separating them. The CDR3 extends over 14 amino acids. Germline V CDR1 and CDR2: MNHNS, SASEGT. CDR3 coding DNA: TGTGCCAGCAGTGATCTTGACGCCGGGGGCGAGCAGTACTTC. Translating gives CASSDLDAGGEQYF.

The rearrangement links TRBV21-1 to TRBJ1-2; the table assigns TRBD1, which was not confirmed against the DNA. TRBV21-1 is a pseudogene segment. The CDR3 spans 17 residues. As DNA, the CDR3 is TGTGCCAGCAGCGGGCGGACAGATGGTGATACTAACTATGGCTACACCTTC. Its translation is CASSGRTDGDTNYGYTF.

This sequence joins TRBV13 and TRBJ2-2; TRBD1 matches 9 bases. This CDR3 region has 20 residues. Germline V CDR1 and CDR2: PRHDT, FYEKMQ (reference sequence). With V trimmed by 7 bases and J by 0 bases, 18 bases remained unmatched. Here the CDR3 reads CASTTMRRTGANSNTGELFF. The CDR3 coding sequence is TGTGCCAGCACCACTATGAGACGGACAGGGGCGAACTCGAACACCGGGGAGCTGTTTTTT. Full variable domain (remainder filled in from reference TRBV13 and TRBJ2-2): AAGVIQSPRHLIKEKRETATLKCYPIPRHDTVYWYQQGPGQDPQFLISFYEKMQSDKGSIPDRFSAQQFSDYHSELNMSSLELGDSALYFCASTTMRRTGANSNTGELFFGEGSRLTVL.

This clone was seen a handful of times. This chain uses TRBV18 with TRBJ2-5; TRBD1 might be the D (6 bases). TRBJ2-7 explains the end of the DNA better; the J call may be wrong. This CDR3 has 15 amino acids. Germline assignment: CDR1 KGHSH and CDR2 LQKENI. The CDR3 sequence is CASSPKRDTTYEQYF. The DNA of the CDR3 is TGTGCCAGCTCACCAAAACGGGACACCACCTACGAGCAGTACTTC.

The chain links TRBV9 to TRBJ2-7; 8 bases align to TRBD1. Germline V gene data show CDR1 as SGDLS and CDR2 as YYNGEE. With 4 bases clipped from V and 5 bases from J, the junction kept 8 bases outside the gene matches. The CDR3 is 14 residues long. This chain's CDR3 is CASSPGTGHNEQYF. DNA of the CDR3: TGTGCCAGCAGCCCCGGGACAGGTCATAACGAGCAGTACTTC.

For this clone: This same CDR3 is encoded by further DNA sequences in the sample. The rearrangement links TRBV2 to TRBJ1-1, with a tentative D call TRBD1 (5 bases). CDR3 length: 15 amino acids. Trimming took 4 bases from V and 0 from J, leaving 12 bases between them. Germline V CDR1 and CDR2: SNHLY, FYNNEI. The CDR3 DNA reads TGTGCCAGCAGTGGGGGCGGAACCTTGAACACTGAAGCTTTCTTT. Translating gives CASSGGGTLNTEAFF.

The table lists this clone with a few counts. The chain couples TRBV11-2 to TRBJ2-5; 8 bases are a match to TRBD2. Judging by the DNA end, TRBJ2-7 fits better; the J call may be wrong. CDR1 and CDR2 from the germline V gene are SGHAT and FQNNGV. The CDR3 consists of 17 residues. CDR3 region: CASSLDLGGGITYEQYF. CDR3 DNA: TGTGCCAGCAGCCTCGACCTAGGCGGGGGGATTACCTACGAGCAGTACTTC.

The chain couples TRBV27 to TRBJ2-1; the D gene is possibly TRBD2 (6 bases). The CDR3 has 15 residues. CDR1 MNHEY and CDR2 SMNVEV come from the germline V gene (reference sequence). Trimming stripped 2 bases from V and 3 bases from J, with 11 bases between. Here the CDR3 DNA reads TGTGCCAGCAGTTTAGGGGGGAAAGACTACAATGAGCAGTTCTTC. It translates to CASSLGGKDYNEQFF.

The chain links TRBV5-6 to TRBJ2-1; TRBD2 matches at 8 bases. Per germline, CDR1 SGHDT and CDR2 YYEEEE. V was clipped by 1 base and J by 0 bases; unmatched bases: 3. The CDR3 loop spans 16 amino acids. CDR3 amino acids: CASSLWGTSSYNEQFF. The CDR3 region has the DNA TGTGCCAGCAGCTTGTGGGGGACTAGCTCCTACAATGAGCAGTTCTTC. Using reference TRBV5-6 and TRBJ2-1 for the parts outside the CDR3, the full variable domain is DAGVTQSPTHLIKTRGQQVTLRCSPKSGHDTVSWYQQALGQGPQFIFQYYEEEERQRGNFPDRFSGHQFPNYSSELNVNALLLGDSALYLCASSLWGTSSYNEQFFGPGTRLTVL.

The table lists this clone with a few counts. This chain connects TRBV6-1 to TRBJ2-7; D possibly corresponds to TRBD1 (5 bases). Trimming cost V 7 bases and J 4 bases, with 14 bases left between them. Germline V gives CDR1 MNHNS, CDR2 SASEGT. This CDR3 is 13 amino acids long. The CDR3 DNA reads TGTGCCAGCACAGGCAGGGTAGGGTACGAGCAGTACTTC. It encodes CASTGRVGYEQYF.

The chain links TRBV5-1 to TRBJ1-1; 7 bases agree with TRBD1. The CDR3 has 14 amino acids. Germline V gene sequence: CDR1 SGHRS, CDR2 YFSETQ. V was clipped by 7 bases and J by 4 bases; unmatched bases: 10. CDR3 coding DNA: TGCGCCAGCCGATACTCGACAGGGAGCACTGAAGCTTTCTTT. It encodes CASRYSTGSTEAFF.